The sequence of this T cell receptor beta chain was determined in a study of blood T cell repertoires in COVID-19. The wider study: Samples taken during acute and convalescent COVID-19 were collected in the United States, Italy and Spain.

TCRdb's copy holds only in-frame clones and misses some; the assay was immunoSEQ multiplex PCR. The profile covers about 130,000 clones, with 85% appearing a single time and 6.6% taken by the ten largest. The CDR3 contains 14 residues. The ends lost 3 bases at V and 7 bases at J; junction bases unmatched: 6. The germline CDR1 and CDR2 sequences are DFQATT and SNEGSKA (reference sequence). Sequenced input: peripheral blood. The V call is TRBV20-1, the J call TRBJ2-1; 10 positions agree with TRBD2. This sequence was found in an elderly man with active or convalescent COVID-19. The CDR3 spells CSASLAGAWNEQFF. The CDR3 DNA reads TGCAGTGCTAGTCTAGCGGGAGCTTGGAATGAGCAGTTCTTC.